This is a list of T cell receptor beta chains from one sample in a study of blood T cells in healthy people across ages. One entry per CDR3 protein results from TCRdb running MiXCR on the 5' RACE reads. The sample lists some 710,000 distinct CDR3 sequences; roughly 46% were seen once. The sample was blood. All receptors come from a man older than 75 in good health. Both conserved end residues are part of each CDR3. The order of the fields is clone size, J gene, V gene, D gene, CDR3 DNA, CDR3 protein. A D gene is named only where the DNA matches it firmly. Where a row states a size, it is once, few, many or the class of an expanded clone; other rows omit it.

clone_size: NA; j_call: TRBJ2-1; v_call: TRBV4-1; d_call: TRBD2; cdr3_nt: TGCGCCAGCAGCCAAGAACCCGCGAGCGGGAGATCCAATGAGCAGTTCTTC; cdr3_aa: CASSQEPASGRSNEQFF
clone_size: NA; j_call: TRBJ2-7; v_call: TRBV12-5; d_call: TRBD1; cdr3_nt: TGTGCTAGTGGTTTGGCCCCCGGGACAGGGAAACCCGACGAGCAGTACTTC; cdr3_aa: CASGLAPGTGKPDEQYF
clone_size: NA; j_call: TRBJ2-1; v_call: TRBV9; d_call: NA; cdr3_nt: TGTGCCAGCAGCGTAGGCCAGGGGGGTTACAATGAGCAGTTCTTC; cdr3_aa: CASSVGQGGYNEQFF
clone_size: NA; j_call: TRBJ2-1; v_call: TRBV4-2; d_call: NA; cdr3_nt: TGTGCCAGCAGCCAAGAGACTGGCAGCCCCTACAATGAGCAGTTCTTC; cdr3_aa: CASSQETGSPYNEQFF
clone_size: NA; j_call: TRBJ2-1; v_call: TRBV6-2/TRBV6-3; d_call: TRBD2; cdr3_nt: TGTGCCAGCAGTTACTCATTTCTAGCGGAAAGCTCCTGCAATGAGCAGTTCTTC; cdr3_aa: CASSYSFLAESSCNEQFF
clone_size: few; j_call: TRBJ2-1; v_call: TRBV27; d_call: TRBD1; cdr3_nt: TGTGCCAGCAGTGTACAGGGGCGGGCCTCCTACAATGAGCAGTTCTTC; cdr3_aa: CASSVQGRASYNEQFF
clone_size: NA; j_call: TRBJ1-6; v_call: TRBV6-6; d_call: TRBD1; cdr3_nt: TGTGCCAGCAGTTACTCGAAGGACAGGCGGAATTCACCCCTCCACTTT; cdr3_aa: CASSYSKDRRNSPLHF
clone_size: NA; j_call: TRBJ1-1; v_call: TRBV20-1; d_call: TRBD1; cdr3_nt: TGCAGTGCTAGAGACACAGGGGGTTGGAACACTGAAGCTTTCTTT; cdr3_aa: CSARDTGGWNTEAFF
clone_size: few; j_call: TRBJ2-3; v_call: TRBV6-6; d_call: TRBD2; cdr3_nt: TGTGCCAGCAGTCGGACTAGCGGGACCGTAGATACGCAGTATTTT; cdr3_aa: CASSRTSGTVDTQYF
clone_size: NA; j_call: TRBJ1-2; v_call: TRBV20-1; d_call: TRBD1; cdr3_nt: TGCAGTGCCGAAGCCGGACAGGGGGCGCGACCTCGCTACACCTTC; cdr3_aa: CSAEAGQGARPRYTF
clone_size: NA; j_call: TRBJ2-2; v_call: TRBV6-4; d_call: TRBD2; cdr3_nt: TGTGCCAGCAGTGCTAGCGGGAGCACCGGGGAGCTGTTTTTT; cdr3_aa: CASSASGSTGELFF
clone_size: few; j_call: TRBJ2-3; v_call: TRBV6-5; d_call: TRBD2; cdr3_nt: TGTGCCAGCAGTTACCGGACTAGCGGGAGTTCAGATACGCAGTATTTT; cdr3_aa: CASSYRTSGSSDTQYF
clone_size: NA; j_call: TRBJ1-4; v_call: TRBV7-8; d_call: TRBD1; cdr3_nt: TGTGCCAGCAGCTCCCACTTTGTGGGACAGGGGGGTACTAATGAAAAACTGTTTTTT; cdr3_aa: CASSSHFVGQGGTNEKLFF
clone_size: NA; j_call: TRBJ1-2; v_call: TRBV20-1; d_call: NA; cdr3_nt: TGCAGTGCTCTCACCGGGGCAGGGACGGGTGGCTACACCTTC; cdr3_aa: CSALTGAGTGGYTF
clone_size: few; j_call: TRBJ2-3; v_call: TRBV29-1; d_call: TRBD2; cdr3_nt: TGCGGGGGACTAGCGATAGATACGCAGTATTTT; cdr3_aa: CGGLAIDTQYF
clone_size: NA; j_call: TRBJ2-7; v_call: TRBV28; d_call: TRBD1; cdr3_nt: TGTGCCAGCCGTATCGGGACAGGGATCCACGAGCAGTACTTC; cdr3_aa: CASRIGTGIHEQYF
clone_size: few; j_call: TRBJ2-1; v_call: TRBV20-1; d_call: TRBD1; cdr3_nt: TGCAGTGCTCACCGGGACAGCAAATACAATGAGCAGTTCTTC; cdr3_aa: CSAHRDSKYNEQFF
clone_size: few; j_call: TRBJ2-3; v_call: TRBV7-2; d_call: NA; cdr3_nt: TGTGCCAGCAGCTTAGTAGGGGCAGGGTCAGGAGATACGCAGTATTTT; cdr3_aa: CASSLVGAGSGDTQYF
clone_size: few; j_call: TRBJ1-2; v_call: TRBV7-2; d_call: NA; cdr3_nt: TGTGCCAGCAGCTTAGCCCGAGTCTTTGGCTACACCTTC; cdr3_aa: CASSLARVFGYTF
clone_size: NA; j_call: TRBJ1-2; v_call: TRBV5-1; d_call: TRBD1; cdr3_nt: TGCGCCAGCAGGGTTGCCGGGACAGACTATGGCTACACCTTC; cdr3_aa: CASRVAGTDYGYTF
clone_size: NA; j_call: TRBJ2-7; v_call: TRBV20-1; d_call: NA; cdr3_nt: TGCAGTGCTAGAGAGGGACACAACTCCTACGAGCAGTACTTC; cdr3_aa: CSAREGHNSYEQYF
clone_size: NA; j_call: TRBJ1-1; v_call: TRBV20-1; d_call: NA; cdr3_nt: TGCAGTGCCTCTAGGTCCGGGAGGGGGAACACTGAAGCTTTCTTT; cdr3_aa: CSASRSGRGNTEAFF